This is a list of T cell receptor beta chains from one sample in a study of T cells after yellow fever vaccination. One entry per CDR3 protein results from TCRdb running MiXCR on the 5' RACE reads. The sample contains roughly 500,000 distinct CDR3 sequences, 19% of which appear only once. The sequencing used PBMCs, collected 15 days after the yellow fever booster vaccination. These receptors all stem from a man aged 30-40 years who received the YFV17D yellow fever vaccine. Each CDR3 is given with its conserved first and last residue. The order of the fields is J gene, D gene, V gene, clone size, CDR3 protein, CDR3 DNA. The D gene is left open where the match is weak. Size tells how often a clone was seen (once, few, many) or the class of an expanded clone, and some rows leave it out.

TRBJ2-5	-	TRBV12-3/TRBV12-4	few	CASRLDASQETQYF	TGTGCCAGCAGGCTAGATGCGAGTCAAGAGACCCAGTACTTC
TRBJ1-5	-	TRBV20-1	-	CSPMVIGWSNQPQHF	TGCAGTCCCATGGTGATCGGTTGGAGCAATCAGCCCCAGCATTTT
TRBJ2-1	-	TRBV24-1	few	CATEHGNEQFF	TGTGCCACCGAACACGGGAATGAGCAGTTCTTC
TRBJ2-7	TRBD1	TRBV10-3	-	CAISGPRTGGGYEQYF	TGTGCCATCAGTGGCCCCCGGACAGGGGGCGGCTACGAGCAGTACTTC
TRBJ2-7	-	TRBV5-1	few	CASSPPREQYF	TGCGCCAGCAGCCCCCCCCGCGAGCAGTACTTC
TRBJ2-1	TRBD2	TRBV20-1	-	CSARDGRLARNEQFF	TGCAGTGCTAGAGATGGCCGACTAGCTAGAAATGAGCAGTTCTTC
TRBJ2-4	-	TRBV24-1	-	CATTELWTVMLAKNIQYF	TGTGCCACCACCGAATTATGGACAGTCATGCTAGCCAAAAACATTCAGTACTTC
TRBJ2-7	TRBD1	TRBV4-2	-	CAISPRRPGQETYEQYF	TGTGCCATCAGCCCAAGGAGACCGGGACAGGAGACCTACGAGCAGTACTTC
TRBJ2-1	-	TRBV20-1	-	CSAFRRAGSNEQFF	TGCAGTGCCTTCCGCCGAGCGGGCTCCAATGAGCAGTTCTTC
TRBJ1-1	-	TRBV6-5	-	CASTGRNTEAFF	TGTGCCAGCACCGGCAGGAACACTGAAGCTTTCTTT
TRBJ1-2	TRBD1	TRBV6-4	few	CASSETGSGGYTF	TGTGCCAGCAGTGAGACAGGGAGTGGTGGCTACACCTTC
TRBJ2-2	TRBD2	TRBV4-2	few	CASSPLAGVAGELFF	TGTGCCAGCAGCCCGCTAGCGGGAGTGGCCGGGGAGCTGTTTTTT
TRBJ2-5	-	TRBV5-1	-	CASSLIGIRGETQYF	TGCGCCAGCAGCTTGATCGGTATCAGGGGAGAGACCCAGTACTTC
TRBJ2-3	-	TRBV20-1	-	CSASPLAANTDTQYF	TGCAGTGCAAGCCCCCTAGCCGCTAACACAGATACGCAGTATTTT
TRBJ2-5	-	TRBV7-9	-	CASITPGQETQYF	TGTGCCAGCATCACTCCGGGACAAGAGACCCAGTACTTC
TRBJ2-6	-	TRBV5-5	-	CASSLPGGAANVLTF	TGTGCCAGCAGCCTTCCTGGAGGGGCGGCCAACGTCCTGACTTTC
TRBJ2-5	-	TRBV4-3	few	CASSQAIGRGKTQYF	TGCGCCAGCAGCCAAGCGATCGGCAGGGGAAAGACCCAGTACTTC
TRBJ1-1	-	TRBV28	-	CASSPPWGMNTEAFF	TGTGCCAGCAGCCCTCCCTGGGGGATGAACACTGAAGCTTTCTTT
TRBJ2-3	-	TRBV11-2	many	CASSPSTAAGPRLSVDTQYF	TGTGCCAGCAGCCCCTCGACGGCTGCGGGACCGCGGTTGTCGGTAGATACGCAGTATTTT
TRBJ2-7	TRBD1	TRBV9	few	CASSVGDRGRYEQYF	TGTGCCAGCAGCGTAGGGGACAGGGGGCGGTACGAGCAGTACTTC
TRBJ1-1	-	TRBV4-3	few	CASSQDLSNTEAFF	TGCGCCAGCAGCCAAGATTTAAGCAACACTGAAGCTTTCTTT
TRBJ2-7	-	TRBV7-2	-	CASSLDPPIDEQYF	TGTGCCAGCAGCTTAGACCCCCCCATCGACGAGCAGTACTTC
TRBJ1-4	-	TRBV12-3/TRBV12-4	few	CASSLMGSNEKLFF	TGTGCCAGCAGTTTAATGGGCAGTAATGAAAAACTGTTTTTT
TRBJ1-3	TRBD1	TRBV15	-	CATSPTGTVSGNTIYF	TGTGCCACCAGCCCAACCGGGACAGTCTCTGGAAACACCATATATTTT
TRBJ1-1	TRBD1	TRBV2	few	CASRTGVLNTEAFF	TGTGCCAGCAGAACAGGGGTTTTGAACACTGAAGCTTTCTTT